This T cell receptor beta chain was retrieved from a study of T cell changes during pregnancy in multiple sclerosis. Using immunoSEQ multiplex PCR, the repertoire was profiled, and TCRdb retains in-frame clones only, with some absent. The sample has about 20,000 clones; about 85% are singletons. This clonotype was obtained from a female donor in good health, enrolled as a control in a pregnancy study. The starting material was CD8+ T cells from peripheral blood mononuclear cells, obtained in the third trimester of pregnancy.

The CDR3 here is CASSPMSGEDGYTF. CDR3 DNA: TGCGCCAGCAGCCCCATGAGTGGGGAGGATGGCTACACCTTC. The V and J genes are TRBV4-1 and TRBJ1-2; D remains unclear. Germline V gives CDR1 MGHRA, CDR2 YSYEKL. This CDR3 is 14 amino acids long. V lost 4 bases, J lost 6 bases, and 15 bases lay in between.